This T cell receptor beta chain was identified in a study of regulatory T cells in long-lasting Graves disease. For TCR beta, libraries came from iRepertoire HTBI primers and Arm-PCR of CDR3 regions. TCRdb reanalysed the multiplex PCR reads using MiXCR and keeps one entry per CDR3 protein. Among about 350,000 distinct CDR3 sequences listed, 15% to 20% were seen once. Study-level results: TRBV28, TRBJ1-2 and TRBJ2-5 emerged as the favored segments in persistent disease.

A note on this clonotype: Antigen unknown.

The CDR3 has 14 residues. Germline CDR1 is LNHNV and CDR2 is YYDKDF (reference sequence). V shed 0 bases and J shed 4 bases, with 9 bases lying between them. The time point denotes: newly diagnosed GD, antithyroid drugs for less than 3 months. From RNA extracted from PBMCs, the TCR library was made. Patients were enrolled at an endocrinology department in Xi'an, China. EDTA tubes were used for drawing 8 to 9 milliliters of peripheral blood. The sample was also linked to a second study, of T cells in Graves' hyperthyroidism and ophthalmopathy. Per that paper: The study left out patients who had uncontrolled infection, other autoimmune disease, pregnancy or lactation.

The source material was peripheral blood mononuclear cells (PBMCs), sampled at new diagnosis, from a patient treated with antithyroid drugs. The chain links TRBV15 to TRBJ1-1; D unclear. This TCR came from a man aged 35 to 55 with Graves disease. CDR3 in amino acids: CATSRDRLFTEAFF. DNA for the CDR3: TGTGCCACCAGCAGAGATCGTTTGTTCACTGAAGCTTTCTTT.